A selection of T cell receptor beta chains follows, all from one sample in a study of blood T cell repertoires in COVID-19. This table comes from immunoSEQ multiplex PCR, and its TCRdb copy is limited to in-frame clones, with some not included. The sample records approximately 230,000 clones, 79% being singletons. Sequences were obtained from peripheral blood. These receptors came from a woman in her forties with active or convalescent COVID-19. Both conserved end residues are trimmed from each CDR3. The order of the fields is J gene, V gene, CDR3 protein.

J: TRBJ2-5; V: TRBV28; CDR3: ASSPSRTSGGETQY
J: TRBJ1-2; V: TRBV6-1; CDR3: ASSQGRGNYGYT
J: TRBJ2-3; V: TRBV5-4; CDR3: ASSQDRGADTQY
J: TRBJ1-2; V: TRBV30; CDR3: AWSHPAGNLYGYT
J: TRBJ1-6; V: TRBV5-7; CDR3: ASSLGQLRNSPLH
J: TRBJ1-3; V: TRBV10-3; CDR3: AISETRADSGNTIY
J: TRBJ1-2; V: TRBV12-5; CDR3: ASGLALSGTGGGVPYGYT
J: TRBJ2-1; V: TRBV30; CDR3: AWKGGANNEQF
J: TRBJ2-5; V: TRBV11-2; CDR3: ASSFSSGGETQY
J: TRBJ1-2; V: TRBV28; CDR3: ASSLPTGVAGYT
J: TRBJ1-6; V: TRBV19; CDR3: ASNPRQGYSPLH
J: TRBJ1-4; V: TRBV4-2; CDR3: ASSLEQGANEKLF
J: TRBJ2-2; V: TRBV19; CDR3: ASSQGQPAGELF
J: TRBJ1-5; V: TRBV4-2; CDR3: ASSQAARGVGQPQH
J: TRBJ2-4; V: TRBV27; CDR3: ASSSGGSKNIQY
J: TRBJ2-7; V: TRBV29-1; CDR3: SVGQGSIYEQY
J: TRBJ1-2; V: TRBV18; CDR3: ASSPARDRGDGYT
J: TRBJ2-3; V: TRBV6-5; CDR3: ASSLGLQYTDTQY
J: TRBJ1-2; V: TRBV5-1; CDR3: ASSLTGGHGYT
J: TRBJ2-7; V: TRBV27; CDR3: ASSRSSDRAHEQY
J: TRBJ1-1; V: TRBV19; CDR3: ASSSWGGTEAF
J: TRBJ2-2; V: TRBV9; CDR3: ASSGLANTGELF
J: TRBJ2-7; V: TRBV10-3; CDR3: AIKSDRSNYEQY
J: TRBJ2-2; V: TRBV15; CDR3: ATSRAGPNTGELF
J: TRBJ2-6; V: TRBV19; CDR3: ASFKGANFGANVLT
J: TRBJ2-7; V: TRBV28; CDR3: ASRGLFYEQY
J: TRBJ1-2; V: TRBV27; CDR3: ASSLSPTGARGYT
J: TRBJ1-2; V: TRBV27; CDR3: ASRQGSWGGYT
J: TRBJ2-5; V: TRBV6-5; CDR3: ASRVGRQETQY
J: TRBJ2-3; V: TRBV4-2; CDR3: ASSQGRGGAGTDTQY
J: TRBJ1-1; V: TRBV12-3/TRBV12-4; CDR3: ASSSYTEAF
J: TRBJ2-4; V: TRBV19; CDR3: ASSITGTEFIAKNIQY
J: TRBJ2-6; V: TRBV5-1; CDR3: ASSQGAGANVLT
J: TRBJ2-1; V: TRBV5-5; CDR3: ASSLANSYNEQF
J: TRBJ2-5; V: TRBV12-3/TRBV12-4; CDR3: ASSLGTQGTQY
J: TRBJ1-2; V: TRBV10-2; CDR3: ASSRGTNYGYT
J: TRBJ2-7; V: TRBV27; CDR3: ASSFLDRGLYEQY
J: TRBJ2-1; V: TRBV28; CDR3: ASSLTSGGLNNEQF
J: TRBJ2-4; V: TRBV28; CDR3: ASAGLPIPLAKNIQY
J: TRBJ2-3; V: TRBV5-5; CDR3: ASSLEGNTQY
J: TRBJ2-3; V: TRBV11-2; CDR3: ASSLPWGGTDTQY
J: TRBJ2-2; V: TRBV2; CDR3: ASPKGQGNTGELF
J: TRBJ1-4; V: TRBV14; CDR3: ASSQGSRGPGEKLF
J: TRBJ2-5; V: TRBV3-1/TRBV3-2; CDR3: ASSPTSDLYQETQY
J: TRBJ2-3; V: TRBV5-4; CDR3: ASSLGGLAGATDTQY